This T cell receptor (beta chain) was sequenced during a study of shared clonotypes between healthy human individuals. Study-wide results and limits: Sampling covered nothing but blood. Tissue TCR repertoires likely differ from those found in blood. Memory subsets had estimated richness that was generally smaller than that of naive subsets.

As for this clone: Antigen unknown.

The CDR3 has 15 amino acids. The V segment lost 2 bases and the J segment 4 bases; nucleotides outside the gene matches: 6. CDR1 is MDHEN, CDR2 SYDVKM, per germline. The table came from immunoSEQ multiplex PCR; TCRdb's copy has only in-frame clones and leaves some out. This table has about 1,500,000 clones, 95% to 97% appearing once. The specimen was naive CD4+ T cells sorted from blood. Subset described: CD45RA+ positively selected. This chain links TRBV28 with TRBJ2-5, with 8 bases matching TRBD2. The TCR was taken from a man younger than 40 in good health. The CDR3 protein is CASSLLLTSVETQYF. In DNA form, the CDR3 reads TGTGCCAGCAGTTTACTACTGACTAGCGTAGAGACCCAGTACTTC.